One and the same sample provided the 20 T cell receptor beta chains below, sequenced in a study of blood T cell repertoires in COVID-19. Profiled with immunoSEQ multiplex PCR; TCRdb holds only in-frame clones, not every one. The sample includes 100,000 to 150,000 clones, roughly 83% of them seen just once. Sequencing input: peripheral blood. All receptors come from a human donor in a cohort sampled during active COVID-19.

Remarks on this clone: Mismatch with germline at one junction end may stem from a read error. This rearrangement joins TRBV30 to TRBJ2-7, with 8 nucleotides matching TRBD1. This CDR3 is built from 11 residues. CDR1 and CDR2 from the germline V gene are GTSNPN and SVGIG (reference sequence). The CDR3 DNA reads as TGTGCCTGGAGTGTAATGGACAGGGTGATCTTC. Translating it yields CAWSVMDRVIF.

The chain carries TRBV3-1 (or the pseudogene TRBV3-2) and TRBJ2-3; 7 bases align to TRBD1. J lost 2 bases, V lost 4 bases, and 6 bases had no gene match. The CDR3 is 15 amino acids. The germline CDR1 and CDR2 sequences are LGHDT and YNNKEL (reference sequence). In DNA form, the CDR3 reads TGTGCCAGCAGCCGAATGGACAGGAACACAGATACGCAGTATTTT. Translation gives CASSRMDRNTDTQYF.

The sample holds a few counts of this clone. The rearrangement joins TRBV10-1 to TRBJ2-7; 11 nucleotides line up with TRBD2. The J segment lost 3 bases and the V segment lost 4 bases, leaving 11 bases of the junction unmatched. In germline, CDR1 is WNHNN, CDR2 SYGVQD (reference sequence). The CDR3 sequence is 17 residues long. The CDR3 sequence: CASSAGASGRINYEQYF. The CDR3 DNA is TGCGCCAGCAGTGCAGGGGCTAGCGGGAGGATTAACTACGAGCAGTACTTC.

Here the CDR3 DNA reads TGTGCCAGCAGTGGGGGCCGGACGCCCCCCTACGAGCAGTACTTC. Translation gives CASSGGRTPPYEQYF. The chain is built from TRBV2 and TRBJ2-7; D is possibly TRBD1 (5 bases). Germline V CDR1 and CDR2: SNHLY, FYNNEI. The CDR3 extends over 15 amino acids. V dropped 4 bases and J dropped 2 bases, with 15 bases sitting between them.

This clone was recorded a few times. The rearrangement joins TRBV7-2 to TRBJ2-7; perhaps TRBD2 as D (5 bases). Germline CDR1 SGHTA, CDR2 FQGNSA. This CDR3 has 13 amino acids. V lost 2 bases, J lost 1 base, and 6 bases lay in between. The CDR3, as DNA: TGTGCCAGCAGCTTACGGGAATCCTACGAGCAGTACTTC. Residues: CASSLRESYEQYF.

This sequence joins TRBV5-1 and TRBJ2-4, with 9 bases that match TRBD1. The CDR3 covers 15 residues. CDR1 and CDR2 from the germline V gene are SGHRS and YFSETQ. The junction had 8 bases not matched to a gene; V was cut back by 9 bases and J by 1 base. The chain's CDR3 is CATKYRGRAKNIQYF. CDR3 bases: TGCGCCACCAAATACAGGGGGCGGGCCAAAAACATTCAGTACTTC.

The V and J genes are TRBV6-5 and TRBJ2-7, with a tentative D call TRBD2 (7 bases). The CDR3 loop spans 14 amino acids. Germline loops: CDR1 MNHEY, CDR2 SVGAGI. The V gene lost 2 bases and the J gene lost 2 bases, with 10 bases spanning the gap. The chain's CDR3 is CASSYGRGPYEQYF. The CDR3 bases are TGTGCCAGCAGTTACGGGCGGGGGCCCTACGAGCAGTACTTC.

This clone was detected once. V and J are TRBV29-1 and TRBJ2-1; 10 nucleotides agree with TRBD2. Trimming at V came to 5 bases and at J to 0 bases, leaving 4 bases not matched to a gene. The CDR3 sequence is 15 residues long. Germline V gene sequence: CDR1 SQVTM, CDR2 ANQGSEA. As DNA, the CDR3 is TGCAGCGTTCCTCTAGCGGGAGTCTCCTACAATGAGCAGTTCTTC. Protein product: CSVPLAGVSYNEQFF.

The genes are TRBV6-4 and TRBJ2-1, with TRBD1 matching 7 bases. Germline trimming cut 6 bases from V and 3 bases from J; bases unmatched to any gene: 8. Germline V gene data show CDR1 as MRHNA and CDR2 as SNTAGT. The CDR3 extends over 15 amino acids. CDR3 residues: CASSEQGQHYNEQFF. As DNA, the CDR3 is TGTGCCAGCAGCGAACAGGGACAGCACTACAATGAGCAGTTCTTC.

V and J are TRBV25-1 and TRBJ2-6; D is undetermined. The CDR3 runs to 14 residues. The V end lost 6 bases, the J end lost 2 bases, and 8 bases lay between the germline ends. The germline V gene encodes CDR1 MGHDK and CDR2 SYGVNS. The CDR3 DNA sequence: TGTGCCAGCAGCCTAGGTGCTGGGGCCAACGTCCTGACTTTC. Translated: CASSLGAGANVLTF. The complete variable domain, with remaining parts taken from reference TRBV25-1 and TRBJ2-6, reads EADIYQTPRYLVIGTGKKITLECSQTMGHDKMYWYQQDPGMELHLIHYSYGVNSTEKGDLSSESTVSRIRTEHFPLTLESARPSHTSQYLCASSLGAGANVLTFGAGSRLTVL.

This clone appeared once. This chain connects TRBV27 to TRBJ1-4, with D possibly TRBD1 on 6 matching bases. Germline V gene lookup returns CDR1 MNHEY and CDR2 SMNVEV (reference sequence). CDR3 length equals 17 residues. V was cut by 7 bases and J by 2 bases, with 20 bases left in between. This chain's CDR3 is CASNRKGGGTTNEKLFF. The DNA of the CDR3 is TGTGCCAGCAACCGAAAAGGGGGGGGGACTACTAATGAAAAACTGTTTTTT.

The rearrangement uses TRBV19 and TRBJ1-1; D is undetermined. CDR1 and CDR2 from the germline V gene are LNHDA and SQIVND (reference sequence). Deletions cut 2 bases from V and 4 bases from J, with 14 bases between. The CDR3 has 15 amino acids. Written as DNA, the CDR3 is TGTGCCAGTAGTATAATCGGGAACGGCGGCACTGAAGCTTTCTTT. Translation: CASSIIGNGGTEAFF. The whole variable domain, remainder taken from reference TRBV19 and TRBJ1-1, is DGGITQSPKYLFRKEGQNVTLSCEQNLNHDAMYWYRQDPGQGLRLIYYSQIVNDFQKGDIAEGYSVSREKKESFPLTVTSAQKNPTAFYLCASSIIGNGGTEAFFGQGTRLTVV.

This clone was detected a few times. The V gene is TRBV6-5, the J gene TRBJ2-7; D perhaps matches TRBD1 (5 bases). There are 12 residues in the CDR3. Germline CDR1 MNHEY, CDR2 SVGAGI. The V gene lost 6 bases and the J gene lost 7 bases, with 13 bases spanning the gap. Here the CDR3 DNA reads TGTGCCAGCAGACACGCTCAGGGAGAGCAGTACTTC. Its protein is CASRHAQGEQYF.

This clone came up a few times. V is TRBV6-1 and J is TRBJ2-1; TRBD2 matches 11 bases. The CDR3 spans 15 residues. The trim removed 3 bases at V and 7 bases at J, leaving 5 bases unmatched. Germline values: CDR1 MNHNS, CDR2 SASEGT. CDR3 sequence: CASSDQLAGANEQFF. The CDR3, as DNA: TGTGCCAGCAGTGACCAACTAGCGGGAGCGAATGAGCAGTTCTTC.

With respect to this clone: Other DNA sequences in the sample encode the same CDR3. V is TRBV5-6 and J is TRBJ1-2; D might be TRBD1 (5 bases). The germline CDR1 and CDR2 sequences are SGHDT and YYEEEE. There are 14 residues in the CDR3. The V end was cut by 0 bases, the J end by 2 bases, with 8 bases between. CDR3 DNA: TGTGCCAGCAGCTTGGATCAGGGAAACTATGGCTACACCTTC. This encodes CASSLDQGNYGYTF.

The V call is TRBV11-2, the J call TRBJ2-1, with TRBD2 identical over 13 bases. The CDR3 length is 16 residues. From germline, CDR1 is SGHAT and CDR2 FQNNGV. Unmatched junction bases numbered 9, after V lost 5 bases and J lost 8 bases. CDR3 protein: CASSRATSGRVYEQFF. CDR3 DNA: TGTGCCAGCAGCCGAGCTACTAGCGGGAGGGTCTATGAGCAGTTCTTC. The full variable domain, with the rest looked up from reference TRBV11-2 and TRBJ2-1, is EAGVAQSPRYKIIEKRQSVAFWCNPISGHATLYWYQQILGQGPKLLIQFQNNGVVDDSQLPKDRFSAERLKGVDSTLKIQPAKLEDSAVYLCASSRATSGRVYEQFFGPGTRLTVL.

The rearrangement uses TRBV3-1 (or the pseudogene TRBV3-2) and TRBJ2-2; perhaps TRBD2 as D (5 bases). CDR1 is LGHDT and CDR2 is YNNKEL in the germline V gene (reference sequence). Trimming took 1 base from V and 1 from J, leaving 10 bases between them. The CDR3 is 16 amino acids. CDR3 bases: TGTGCCAGCAGCCAAGTCCCTAGCCGGAACACCGGGGAGCTGTTTTTT. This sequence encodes CASSQVPSRNTGELFF.

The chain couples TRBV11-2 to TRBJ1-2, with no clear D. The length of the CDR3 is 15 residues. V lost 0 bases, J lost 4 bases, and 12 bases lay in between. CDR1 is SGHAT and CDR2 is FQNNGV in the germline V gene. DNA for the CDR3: TGTGCCAGCAGCTTAGAGGCCCACACGATCTATGGCTACACCTTC. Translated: CASSLEAHTIYGYTF.

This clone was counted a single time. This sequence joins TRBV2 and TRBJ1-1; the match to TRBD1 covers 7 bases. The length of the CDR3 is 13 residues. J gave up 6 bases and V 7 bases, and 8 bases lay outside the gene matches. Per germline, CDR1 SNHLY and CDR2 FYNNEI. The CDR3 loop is CASKGAWGPEAFF. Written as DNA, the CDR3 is TGTGCCAGCAAGGGGGCCTGGGGTCCTGAAGCTTTCTTT.

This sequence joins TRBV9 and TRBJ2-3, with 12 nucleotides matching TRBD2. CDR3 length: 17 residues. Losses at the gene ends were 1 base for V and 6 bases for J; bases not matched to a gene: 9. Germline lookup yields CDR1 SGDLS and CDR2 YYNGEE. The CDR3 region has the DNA TGTGCCAGCAGCGTATCCTCTAGCGGGAGGGGTGAGGATACGCAGTATTTT. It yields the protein CASSVSSSGRGEDTQYF.